This is a list of T cell receptor beta chains from one sample in a study of Ad26.COV2.S vaccination and SARS-CoV-2 variants. The method was immunoSEQ multiplex PCR; TCRdb's version includes in-frame clones alone and lacks a portion of them. Here the sample spans roughly 380,000 clones, about 92% being singletons. The sample was peripheral blood, taken after recovery from COVID-19. These receptors were collected from a human donor who had recovered from COVID-19. Each CDR3 is given with its conserved first and last residue. Each record gives: D gene, J gene, V gene, CDR3 protein. The D gene is left open where the match is weak.

d_call: TRBD2; j_call: TRBJ2-3; v_call: TRBV5-1; cdr3_aa: CASSSRGGGDTQYF
d_call: TRBD2; j_call: TRBJ2-1; v_call: TRBV15; cdr3_aa: CATSVISGAYNEQFF
d_call: TRBD2; j_call: TRBJ2-1; v_call: TRBV4-1; cdr3_aa: CASSQSLAGGSSYNEQFF
d_call: NA; j_call: TRBJ2-7; v_call: TRBV29-1; cdr3_aa: CSVEDTGSSYEQYF
d_call: TRBD1; j_call: TRBJ1-5; v_call: TRBV28; cdr3_aa: CASSKRTGPEQPQHF
d_call: NA; j_call: TRBJ1-1; v_call: TRBV6-6; cdr3_aa: CASCRENTEAFF
d_call: NA; j_call: TRBJ1-1; v_call: TRBV13; cdr3_aa: CASSSRRNEAFF
d_call: NA; j_call: TRBJ1-6; v_call: TRBV5-4; cdr3_aa: CASSPDMRLNNSPLHF
d_call: NA; j_call: TRBJ2-2; v_call: TRBV3-1/TRBV3-2; cdr3_aa: CASSQGGVGTGELFF
d_call: NA; j_call: TRBJ2-7; v_call: TRBV7-2; cdr3_aa: CASRSDGTTYEQYF
d_call: NA; j_call: TRBJ1-5; v_call: TRBV5-1; cdr3_aa: CASSPSGGQPQHF
d_call: NA; j_call: TRBJ1-1; v_call: TRBV6-1; cdr3_aa: CASSERGKRPEAFF
d_call: NA; j_call: TRBJ1-1; v_call: TRBV6-5; cdr3_aa: CASSGGVMNTEAFF
d_call: NA; j_call: TRBJ1-5; v_call: TRBV13; cdr3_aa: CASSLGGGRSNQPQHF
d_call: NA; j_call: TRBJ1-5; v_call: TRBV5-6; cdr3_aa: CASSLYAQGWNQPQHF
d_call: NA; j_call: TRBJ2-3; v_call: TRBV11-2; cdr3_aa: CASSRGPYGSTDTQYF
d_call: TRBD2; j_call: TRBJ2-1; v_call: TRBV5-1; cdr3_aa: CASSQYERGYSYNEQFF
d_call: NA; j_call: TRBJ2-7; v_call: TRBV4-3; cdr3_aa: CASSQDTGESYEQYF
d_call: NA; j_call: TRBJ1-1; v_call: TRBV6-4; cdr3_aa: CASSRSGANAEAFF
d_call: TRBD2; j_call: TRBJ2-5; v_call: TRBV5-4; cdr3_aa: CASSPQPGREGETQYF
d_call: NA; j_call: TRBJ1-5; v_call: TRBV4-1; cdr3_aa: CASSQDTGAGFTSQHF
d_call: NA; j_call: TRBJ2-7; v_call: TRBV2; cdr3_aa: CASSEGPYEQYF
d_call: NA; j_call: TRBJ1-1; v_call: TRBV10-3; cdr3_aa: CAILPREGNTEAFF
d_call: TRBD2; j_call: TRBJ2-1; v_call: TRBV5-1; cdr3_aa: CASSTGLAGLNEQFF
d_call: TRBD1; j_call: TRBJ1-4; v_call: TRBV9; cdr3_aa: CASSDPDRDDEKLFF
d_call: TRBD1; j_call: TRBJ1-1; v_call: TRBV6-5; cdr3_aa: CASRRTGNTEAFF
d_call: TRBD1; j_call: TRBJ2-5; v_call: TRBV29-1; cdr3_aa: CSAVQGWQETQYF
d_call: NA; j_call: TRBJ1-1; v_call: TRBV6-5; cdr3_aa: CASSRTLDAEAFF
d_call: NA; j_call: TRBJ1-5; v_call: TRBV2; cdr3_aa: CASTAGGPQHF
d_call: TRBD1; j_call: TRBJ1-2; v_call: TRBV27; cdr3_aa: CASSPMGALGVRGGLNYGYTF
d_call: NA; j_call: TRBJ2-1; v_call: TRBV27; cdr3_aa: CASIKDNEQFF
d_call: NA; j_call: TRBJ2-3; v_call: TRBV5-8; cdr3_aa: CASSLTHTDTQYF
d_call: TRBD1; j_call: TRBJ2-5; v_call: TRBV5-4; cdr3_aa: CASSLPRTGGETQYF
d_call: NA; j_call: TRBJ2-2; v_call: TRBV11-2; cdr3_aa: CASSLNPIPNTGELFF
d_call: NA; j_call: TRBJ2-3; v_call: TRBV29-1; cdr3_aa: CSAAPGVDTQYF